A selection of T cell receptor beta chains follows, all from one sample in a study of blood T cells in healthy people across ages. TCRdb called the 5' RACE reads again in MiXCR, with one record for every CDR3 protein. The repertoire has around 900,000 distinct CDR3 sequences, roughly 51% of them found once; the top ten carry over 20%. Sequenced sample: blood. These TCRs come from a woman aged 55-69 years in good health. Both conserved end residues are part of each CDR3. Each record gives: J gene, V gene, CDR3 protein.

TRBJ2-7	TRBV5-1	CASSPDNDEQYF
NA	TRBV18	CASSPRTSGRGKYEQYF
TRBJ2-7	TRBV2	CANRRGQGYEQYF
TRBJ2-7	TRBV27	CASSFSGQGPFEQYF
TRBJ1-5	TRBV4-2	CASSQGGGRTQHF
TRBJ1-2	TRBV19	CASQHRAGYTF
TRBJ1-6	TRBV9	CASSGEQGESPLHF
TRBJ2-1	TRBV29-1	CSVEEPGQGAVNEQFF
NA	TRBV20-1	CSAHVLPGEQYF
TRBJ2-3	TRBV6-1	CASSECKVSQGSTDTQYF
TRBJ2-2	TRBV12-3/TRBV12-4	CATVTGGKGLRLFF
TRBJ2-1	TRBV27	CASSLFSRSEQFF
TRBJ2-5	TRBV18	CASSKQGPLETQYF
TRBJ1-4	TRBV13	CASSGSYGGKLFF
TRBJ2-1	TRBV25-1	CASSAAQGHSYNEQFF
TRBJ2-7	TRBV10-3	CAISEGLQLYEQYF
TRBJ2-5	TRBV6-1	CASMAQRRDKGNEQYF
TRBJ2-1	TRBV2	CASSGVLAGLNEQFF
TRBJ1-1	TRBV20-1	CSASTRTLNTEAFF
TRBJ2-7	TRBV6-2/TRBV6-3	CASNYGGIYEQYF
TRBJ2-7	TRBV20-1	CSARAPLAGGSHEQYF
TRBJ2-1	TRBV29-1	CSVQGQGFYNEQFF
TRBJ1-1	TRBV18	CASSPGGNGYTEAFF
TRBJ2-7	TRBV10-3	CATAGTEIGEQYF
TRBJ2-5	TRBV15	CATSRERIGTQYF
TRBJ1-5	TRBV18	CASSPHPDSGTPQHF
TRBJ1-2	TRBV11-2	CASSPGQAYGYTF
TRBJ1-5	TRBV12-3/TRBV12-4	CASSGVRNQPQHF
TRBJ2-5	TRBV10-2	CASGDKETQYF
TRBJ2-1	TRBV12-3/TRBV12-4	CASSPQRGVYNEQFF
TRBJ2-1	TRBV20-1	CSASGPGREFF
TRBJ2-3	TRBV28	CASSLPIQGVGADTQYF
TRBJ2-1	TRBV6-2/TRBV6-3	CASSYRGHANEQFF
TRBJ2-7	TRBV7-8	CASSLPTSGSGEQYF
TRBJ2-3	TRBV5-1	CASSPGPEDVTDTQYF
TRBJ2-1	TRBV18	CASSRPGLVENNEQFF
TRBJ2-3	TRBV20-1	CSANGGSGSGDTQYF
TRBJ1-1	TRBV2	CASSVLQGGFAEAFF
TRBJ1-4	TRBV11-2	CASSPRQGFGEKLFF
TRBJ2-7	TRBV7-8	CASSPSWKGTEQYF
NA	TRBV4-3	CASSQDLGGVNEQYF
TRBJ2-3	TRBV3-1	CASAAHLTDTQYF
TRBJ1-2	TRBV3-1	CASSQDLQLYGYTF
TRBJ2-3	TRBV2	CASSEGVPDTQYF
NA	TRBV28	CASTSRSDEQYF
TRBJ2-1	TRBV20-1	CSARALLGFNEQFF
TRBJ2-3	TRBV29-1	CSVEDWGGDTQYF
TRBJ2-7	TRBV7-2	CASSPRPSEGGYEQYF
TRBJ2-3	TRBV4-2	CASSHLLPGEGDTQYF
TRBJ1-5	TRBV12-3/TRBV12-4	CASSSQMGEQPQHF
TRBJ2-1	TRBV4-3	CASSQVDWRDWVNEQFF
TRBJ2-7	TRBV20-1	CSAPPPTGSYEQYF